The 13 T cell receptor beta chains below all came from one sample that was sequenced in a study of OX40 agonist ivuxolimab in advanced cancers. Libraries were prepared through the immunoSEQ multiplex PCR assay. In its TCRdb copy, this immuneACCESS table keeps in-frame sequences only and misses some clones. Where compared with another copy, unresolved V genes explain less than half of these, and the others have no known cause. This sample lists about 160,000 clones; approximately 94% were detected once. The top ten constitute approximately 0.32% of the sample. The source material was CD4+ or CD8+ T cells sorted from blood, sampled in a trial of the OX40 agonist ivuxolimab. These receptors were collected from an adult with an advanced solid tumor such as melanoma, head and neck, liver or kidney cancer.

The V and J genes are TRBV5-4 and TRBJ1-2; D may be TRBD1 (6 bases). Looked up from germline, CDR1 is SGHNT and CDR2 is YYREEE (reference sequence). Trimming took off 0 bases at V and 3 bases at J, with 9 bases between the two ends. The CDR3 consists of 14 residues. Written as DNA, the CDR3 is TGTGCCAGCAGCTTGGATGGGGGGCACTATGGCTACACCTTC. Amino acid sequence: CASSLDGGHYGYTF.

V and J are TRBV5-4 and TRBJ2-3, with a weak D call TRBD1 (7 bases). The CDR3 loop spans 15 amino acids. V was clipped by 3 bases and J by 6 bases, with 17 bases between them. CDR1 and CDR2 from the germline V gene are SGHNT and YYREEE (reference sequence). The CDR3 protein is CASSSRRDRSDTQYF. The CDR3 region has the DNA TGTGCCAGCAGCTCGAGGAGGGACAGATCGGATACGCAGTATTTT.

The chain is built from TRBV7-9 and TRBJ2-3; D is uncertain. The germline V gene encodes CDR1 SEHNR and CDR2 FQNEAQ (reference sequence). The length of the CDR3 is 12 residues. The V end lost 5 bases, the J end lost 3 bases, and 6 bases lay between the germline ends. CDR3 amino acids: CASSPVTDTQYF. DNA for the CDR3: TGTGCCAGCAGCCCCGTAACAGATACGCAGTATTTT.

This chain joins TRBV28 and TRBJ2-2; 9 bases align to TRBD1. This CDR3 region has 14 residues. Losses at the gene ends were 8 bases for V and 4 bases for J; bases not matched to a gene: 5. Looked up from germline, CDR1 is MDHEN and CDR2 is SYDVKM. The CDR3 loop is CASLGTGRTGELFF. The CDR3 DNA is TGTGCCAGCCTGGGGACAGGGCGCACCGGGGAGCTGTTTTTT.

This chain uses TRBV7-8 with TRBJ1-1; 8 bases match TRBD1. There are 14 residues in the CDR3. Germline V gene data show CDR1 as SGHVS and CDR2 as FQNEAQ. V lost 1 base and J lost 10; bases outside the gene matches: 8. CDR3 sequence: CASSLVQGAGVAFF. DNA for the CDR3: TGTGCCAGCAGCTTAGTCCAGGGGGCAGGTGTAGCTTTCTTT.

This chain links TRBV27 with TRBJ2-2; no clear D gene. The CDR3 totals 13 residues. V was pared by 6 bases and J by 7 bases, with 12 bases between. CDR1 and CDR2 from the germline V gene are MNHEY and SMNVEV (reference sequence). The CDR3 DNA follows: TGTGCCAGCAGCCTTCCGGGCGGCGGGGAGCTGTTTTTT. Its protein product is CASSLPGGGELFF.

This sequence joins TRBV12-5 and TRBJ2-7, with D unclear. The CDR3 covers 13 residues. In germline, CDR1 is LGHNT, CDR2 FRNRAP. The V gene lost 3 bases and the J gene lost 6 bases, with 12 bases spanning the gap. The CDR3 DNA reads TGTGCTAGTGGTTTAGGAGTTACCTCCGAGCAGTACTTC. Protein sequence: CASGLGVTSEQYF.

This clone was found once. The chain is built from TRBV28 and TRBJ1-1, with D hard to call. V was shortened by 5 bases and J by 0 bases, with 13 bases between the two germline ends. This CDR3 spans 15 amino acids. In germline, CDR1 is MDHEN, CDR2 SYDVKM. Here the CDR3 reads CASSNIGGMNTEAFF. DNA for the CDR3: TGTGCCAGCAGTAATATAGGAGGGATGAACACTGAAGCTTTCTTT.

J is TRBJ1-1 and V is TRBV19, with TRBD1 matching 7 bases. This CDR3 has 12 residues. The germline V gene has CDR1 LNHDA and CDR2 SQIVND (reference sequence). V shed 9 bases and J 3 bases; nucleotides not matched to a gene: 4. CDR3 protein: CAREGGYTEAFF. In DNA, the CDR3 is TGTGCCAGGGAAGGGGGCTACACTGAAGCTTTCTTT.

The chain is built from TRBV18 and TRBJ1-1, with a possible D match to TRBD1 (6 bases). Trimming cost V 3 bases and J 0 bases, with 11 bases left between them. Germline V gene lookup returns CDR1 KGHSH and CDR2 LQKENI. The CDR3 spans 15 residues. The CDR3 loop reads CASSPQGTLNTEAFF. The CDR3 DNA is TGTGCCAGCTCACCCCAGGGGACCTTGAACACTGAAGCTTTCTTT. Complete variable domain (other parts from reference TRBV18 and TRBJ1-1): NAGVMQNPRHLVRRRGQEARLRCSPMKGHSHVYWYRQLPEEGLKFMVYLQKENIIDESGMPKERFSAEFPKEGPSILRIQQVVRGDSAAYFCASSPQGTLNTEAFFGQGTRLTVV.

As DNA, the CDR3 is TGTGCCAGCAGCTTCGGGTCCAATCAGCCCCAGCATTTT. Translation gives CASSFGSNQPQHF. The rearrangement links TRBV7-9 to TRBJ1-5; D remains ambiguous. Between the trimmed V and J ends, which lost 3 bases and 3 bases, there was a span of 6 bases. CDR1 and CDR2 from the germline V gene are SEHNR and FQNEAQ (reference sequence). The CDR3 runs to 13 residues. The variable domain in full, completed from reference TRBV7-9 and TRBJ1-5, reads DTGVSQNPRHKITKRGQNVTFRCDPISEHNRLYWYRQTLGQGPEFLTYFQNEAQLEKSRLLSDRFSAERPKGSFSTLEIQRTEQGDSAMYLCASSFGSNQPQHFGDGTRLSIL.

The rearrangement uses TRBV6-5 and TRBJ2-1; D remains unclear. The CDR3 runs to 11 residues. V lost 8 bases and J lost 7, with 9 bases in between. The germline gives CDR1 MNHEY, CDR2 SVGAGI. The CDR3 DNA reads TGTGCCAGCCGGACGGCTAATGAGCAGTTCTTC. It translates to CASRTANEQFF.

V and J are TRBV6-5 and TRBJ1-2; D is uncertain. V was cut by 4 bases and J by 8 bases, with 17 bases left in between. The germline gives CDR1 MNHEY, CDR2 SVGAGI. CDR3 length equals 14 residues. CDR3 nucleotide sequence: TGTGCCAGCAGTTCCCAGACACGTTCTTGGGGCTACACCTTC. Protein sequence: CASSSQTRSWGYTF.